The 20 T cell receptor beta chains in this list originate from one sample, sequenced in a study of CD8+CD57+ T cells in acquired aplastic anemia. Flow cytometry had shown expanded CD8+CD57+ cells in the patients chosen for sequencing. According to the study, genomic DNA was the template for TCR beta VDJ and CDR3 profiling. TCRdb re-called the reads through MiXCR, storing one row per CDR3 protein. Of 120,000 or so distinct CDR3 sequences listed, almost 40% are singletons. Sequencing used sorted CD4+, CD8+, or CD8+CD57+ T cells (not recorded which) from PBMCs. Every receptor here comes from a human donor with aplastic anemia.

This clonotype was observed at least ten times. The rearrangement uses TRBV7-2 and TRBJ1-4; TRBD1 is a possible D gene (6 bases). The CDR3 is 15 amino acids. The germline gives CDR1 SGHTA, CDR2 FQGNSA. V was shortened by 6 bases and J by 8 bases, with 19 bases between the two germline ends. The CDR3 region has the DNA TGTGCCAGCAGTTCCCAGGGGCGGAATCGGGAAAAACTGTTTTTT. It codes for CASSSQGRNREKLFF.

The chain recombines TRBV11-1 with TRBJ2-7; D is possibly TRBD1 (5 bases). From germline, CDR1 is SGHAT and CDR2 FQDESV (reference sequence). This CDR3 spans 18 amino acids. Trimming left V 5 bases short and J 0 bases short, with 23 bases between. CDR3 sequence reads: CASSPTPVQVMDSYEQYF. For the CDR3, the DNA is TGTGCCAGCAGCCCCACGCCCGTACAGGTCATGGACTCCTACGAGCAGTACTTC.

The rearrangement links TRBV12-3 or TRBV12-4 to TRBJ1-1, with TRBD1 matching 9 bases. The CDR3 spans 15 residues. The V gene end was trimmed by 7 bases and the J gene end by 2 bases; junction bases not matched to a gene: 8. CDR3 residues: CASNPRTGVNTEAFF. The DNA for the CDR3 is TGTGCCAGCAATCCCAGGACAGGGGTAAACACTGAAGCTTTCTTT.

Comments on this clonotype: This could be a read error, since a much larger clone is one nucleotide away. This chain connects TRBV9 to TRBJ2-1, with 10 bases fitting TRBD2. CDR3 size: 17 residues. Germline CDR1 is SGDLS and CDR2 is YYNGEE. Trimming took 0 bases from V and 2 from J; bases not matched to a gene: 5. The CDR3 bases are TGTGCCAGCAGCGTAGCCCAGCGGGGGGGACCCTACAATGAGCAGTTCTTC. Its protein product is CASSVAQRGGPYNEQFF. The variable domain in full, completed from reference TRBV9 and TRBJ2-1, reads DSGVTQTPKHLITATGQRVTLRCSPRSGDLSVYWYQQSLDQGLQFLIQYYNGEERAKGNILERFSAQQFPDLHSELNLSSLELGDSALYFCASSVAQRGGPYNEQFFGPGTRLTVL.

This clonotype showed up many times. The chain's CDR3 is CASSATSGISYEQYV. The CDR3 DNA is TGCGCCAGCAGCGCTACTAGCGGCATCTCCTACGAGCAGTACGTC. The gene calls are TRBV4-1 and TRBJ2-7; 8 bases are a match to TRBD2. Germline CDR1 is MGHRA and CDR2 is YSYEKL. CDR3 size: 15 residues. V lost 5 bases and J lost 0; bases outside the gene matches: 6.

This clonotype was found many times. The CDR3 DNA reads TGTGCCAGCAGCTTATGGACAGGATCTAACTATGGCTACACCTTC. It is translated as CASSLWTGSNYGYTF. The gene calls are TRBV11-2 and TRBJ1-2; 7 bases agree with TRBD1. V lost 2 bases to trimming and J lost 0 bases; unmatched junction nucleotides: 3. Germline lookup yields CDR1 SGHAT and CDR2 FQNNGV. The CDR3 has 15 amino acids.

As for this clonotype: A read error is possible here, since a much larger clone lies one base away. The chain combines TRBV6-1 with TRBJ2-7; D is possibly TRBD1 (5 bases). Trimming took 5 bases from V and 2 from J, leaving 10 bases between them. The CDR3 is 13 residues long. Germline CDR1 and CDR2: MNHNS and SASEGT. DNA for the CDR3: TGTGCCAGCAGTCCCGACAGAGCCTACGAGCAGTACTTC. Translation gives CASSPDRAYEQYF.

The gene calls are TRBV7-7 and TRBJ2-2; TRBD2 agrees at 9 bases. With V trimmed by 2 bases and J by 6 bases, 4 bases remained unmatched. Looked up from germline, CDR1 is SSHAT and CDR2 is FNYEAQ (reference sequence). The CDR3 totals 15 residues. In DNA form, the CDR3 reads TGTGCCAGCAGCTTACCGGGACTAGCTTCCGGGGAGCTGTTTTTT. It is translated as CASSLPGLASGELFF.

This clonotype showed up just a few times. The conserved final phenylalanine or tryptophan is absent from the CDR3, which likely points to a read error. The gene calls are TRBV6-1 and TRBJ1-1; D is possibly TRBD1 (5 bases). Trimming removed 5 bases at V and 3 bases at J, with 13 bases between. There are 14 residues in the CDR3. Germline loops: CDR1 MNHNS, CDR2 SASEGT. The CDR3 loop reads CASSLRGPDTEAFL. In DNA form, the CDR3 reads TGTGCCAGCAGTCTAAGGGGTCCGGACACTGAAGCTTTCCTT.

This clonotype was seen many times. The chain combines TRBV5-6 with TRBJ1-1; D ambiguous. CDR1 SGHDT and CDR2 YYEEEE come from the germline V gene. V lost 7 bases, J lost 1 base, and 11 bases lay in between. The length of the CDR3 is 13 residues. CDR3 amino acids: CASALGPNTEAFF. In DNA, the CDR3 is TGTGCCAGCGCCCTGGGCCCGAACACTGAAGCTTTCTTT.

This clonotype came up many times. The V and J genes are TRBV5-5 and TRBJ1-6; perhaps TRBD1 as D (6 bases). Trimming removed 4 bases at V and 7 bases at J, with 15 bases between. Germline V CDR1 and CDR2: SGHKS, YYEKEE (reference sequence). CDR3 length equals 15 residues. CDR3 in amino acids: CASSPQGEGNSPLHF. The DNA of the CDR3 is TGTGCCAGCAGCCCACAGGGAGAGGGGAATTCACCCCTCCACTTT.

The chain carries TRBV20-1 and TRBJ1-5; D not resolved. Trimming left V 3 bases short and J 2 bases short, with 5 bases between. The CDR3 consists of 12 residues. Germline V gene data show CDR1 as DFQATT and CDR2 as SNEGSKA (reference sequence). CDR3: CSASLGNQPQHF. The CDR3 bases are TGCAGTGCTAGTTTGGGCAATCAGCCCCAGCATTTT.

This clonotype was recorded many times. CDR3 coding DNA: TGTGCCAGCAGCTTAGAACTAGCCGGGGCCATCTACGAGCAGTACTTC. Residues: CASSLELAGAIYEQYF. The chain joins TRBV11-2 to TRBJ2-7; D is perhaps TRBD2 (6 bases). Trimming took 0 bases from V and 3 from J, leaving 15 bases between them. The CDR3 extends over 16 amino acids. Germline V gene lookup returns CDR1 SGHAT and CDR2 FQNNGV.

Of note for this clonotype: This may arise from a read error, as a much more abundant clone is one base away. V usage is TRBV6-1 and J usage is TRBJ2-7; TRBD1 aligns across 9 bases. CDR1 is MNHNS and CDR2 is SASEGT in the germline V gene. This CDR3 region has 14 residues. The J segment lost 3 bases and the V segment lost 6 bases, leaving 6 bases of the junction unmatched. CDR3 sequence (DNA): TGTGCCAGCAGGAACAGGGGGCAGGTCTACGAGCAGTACGTC. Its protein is CASRNRGQVYEQYV.

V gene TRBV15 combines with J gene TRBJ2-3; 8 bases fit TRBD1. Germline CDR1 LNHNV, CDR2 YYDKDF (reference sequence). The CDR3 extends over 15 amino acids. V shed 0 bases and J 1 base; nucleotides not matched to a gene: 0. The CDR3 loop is CATSREGQGTDTQYF. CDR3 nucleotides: TGTGCCACCAGCAGAGAGGGACAGGGCACAGATACGCAGTATTTT.

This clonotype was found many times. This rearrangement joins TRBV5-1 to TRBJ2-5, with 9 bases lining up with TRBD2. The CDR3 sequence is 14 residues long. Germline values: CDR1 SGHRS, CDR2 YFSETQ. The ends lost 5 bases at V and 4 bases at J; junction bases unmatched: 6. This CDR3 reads CASSPGLARETQYF. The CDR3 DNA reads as TGCGCCAGCAGTCCTGGACTAGCGAGAGAGACCCAGTACTTC.

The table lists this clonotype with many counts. CDR3 sequence reads: CASSPIDSNEQFF. The CDR3 region has the DNA TGTGCCAGCAGCCCGATCGACAGCAATGAGCAGTTCTTC. The V call is TRBV5-4, the J call TRBJ2-1, with a tentative D call TRBD1 (5 bases). Trimming cost V 4 bases and J 6 bases, with 11 bases left between them. Germline V gene data show CDR1 as SGHNT and CDR2 as YYREEE (reference sequence). The CDR3 spans 13 residues.

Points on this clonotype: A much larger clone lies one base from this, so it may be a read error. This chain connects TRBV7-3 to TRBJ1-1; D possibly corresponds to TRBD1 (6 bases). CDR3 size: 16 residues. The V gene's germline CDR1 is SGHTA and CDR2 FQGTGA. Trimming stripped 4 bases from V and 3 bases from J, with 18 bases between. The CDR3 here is CASSSIHRVQDTEAFF. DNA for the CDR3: TGTGCCAGCAGCTCGATTCACAGGGTACAGGACACTGAAGCTTTCTTT. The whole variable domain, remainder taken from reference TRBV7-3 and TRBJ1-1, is GAGVSQTPSNKVTEKGKYVELRCDPISGHTALYWYRQSLGQGPEFLIYFQGTGAADDSGLPNDRFFAVRPEGSVSTLKIQRTERGDSAVYLCASSSIHRVQDTEAFFGQGTRLTVV.

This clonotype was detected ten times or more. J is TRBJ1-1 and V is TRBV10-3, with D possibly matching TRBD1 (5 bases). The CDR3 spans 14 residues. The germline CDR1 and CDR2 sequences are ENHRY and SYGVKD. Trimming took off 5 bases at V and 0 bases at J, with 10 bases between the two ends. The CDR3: CAISRDGMNTEAFF. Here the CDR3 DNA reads TGTGCCATCAGTAGGGACGGAATGAACACTGAAGCTTTCTTT.

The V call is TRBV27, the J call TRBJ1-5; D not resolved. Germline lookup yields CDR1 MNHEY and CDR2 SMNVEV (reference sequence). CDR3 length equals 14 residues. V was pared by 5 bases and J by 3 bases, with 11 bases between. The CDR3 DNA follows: TGTGCCAGCAGTGCCGAGCGGTACAATCAGCCCCAGCATTTT. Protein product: CASSAERYNQPQHF.